This TCR beta chain was recovered during a study of T cells in Graves' hyperthyroidism and ophthalmopathy. Study-level points and caveats: From stable hyperthyroidism, ophthalmopathy was set apart by a 13 V-J model.

Isolation of PBMCs was performed on 9.5 to 10 ml fresh peripheral blood. Authors of the study amplified TCR beta CDR3 regions from RNA transcripts. The HTBI primer set served for first-round RT-PCR of the TCR CDR3. TCRdb processed the multiplex PCR reads anew with MiXCR; each CDR3 protein has one entry. The repertoire holds about 360,000 distinct CDR3 sequences, with roughly 13% as singletons. The CDR3 spans 15 residues. The V end lost 4 bases, the J end lost 2 bases, and 14 bases lay between the germline ends. Germline V gives CDR1 MNHEY, CDR2 SVGEGT. This clonotype was found a few times. Its antigen remains unidentified.

The TCR sequence derives from a woman between 18 and 29 years old with Graves' hyperthyroidism. Sequenced material: blood. This chain joins TRBV6-2 or TRBV6-3 and TRBJ2-5; a possible D gene is TRBD2 (6 bases). DNA of the CDR3: TGTGCCAGCAGTTCGCGGGGTGAACCTCAAGAGACCCAGTACTTC. This codes for CASSSRGEPQETQYF.